This T cell receptor beta chain was identified during a study of T-cell reconstitution after alpha-beta-depleted transplantation in children. The germline V gene has CDR1 SGHRS and CDR2 YFSETQ. This CDR3 is 15 amino acids long. Trimming stripped 7 bases from V and 0 bases from J, with 13 bases between. TCRbeta library preparation incorporated unique molecular identifiers. TCRdb ran MiXCR on the PCR reads and lists one entry per CDR3 protein. The sample carries about 240,000 distinct CDR3 sequences, roughly 24% recorded once. The sequence came from a girl between 2 and 10 years old with Fanconi anemia, due to receive a stem cell transplant. The sequenced sample was PBMCs, obtained before TCRalphabeta/CD19-depleted stem cell transplant. The chain joins TRBV5-1 to TRBJ2-2; perhaps TRBD1 as D (5 bases). The CDR3 DNA reads TGCGCCAGCGCTGCTGGCAGGGCGAACACCGGGGAGCTGTTTTTT. It translates to CASAAGRANTGELFF. The variable domain in full, completed from reference TRBV5-1 and TRBJ2-2, reads KAGVTQTPRYLIKTRGQQVTLSCSPISGHRSVSWYQQTPGQGLQFLFEYFSETQRNKGNFPGRFSGRQFSNSRSEMNVSTLELGDSALYLCASAAGRANTGELFFGEGSRLTVL.